This TCR beta chain was recovered during a study of esophageal squamous cell carcinoma under preoperative chemotherapy. Regarding the study as a whole: After paclitaxel-nedaplatin, abundant clones were more likely to contract than amplify.

From the PCR reads, TCRdb called clonotypes with MiXCR, one entry per CDR3 protein. Of several thousand distinct CDR3 sequences listed, approximately 32% were seen once; the top ten hold more than 13%. This clonotype was seen ten or more times. Its antigen is undetermined. A much larger clone is a single base away; this may be a read error. Time point reported: before preoperative PTX-NDP chemotherapy. The CDR3 covers 13 residues. V shed 5 bases, J shed 13 bases, and the junction held 11 bases outside the gene matches. CDR1 and CDR2 from the germline V gene are SGHVS and FQNEAQ. The chain is built from TRBV7-8 and TRBJ2-1; 7 nucleotides match TRBD1. The TCR comes from a human donor with esophageal squamous cell carcinoma. The donor label of this sample is uncertain. This specimen was taken from a patient given preoperative chemotherapy. This CDR3 reads CASSPGQQETQFF. The DNA of the CDR3 is TGTGCCAGCAGCCCGGGACAGCAAGAGACCCAGTTCTTC.